These T cell receptor beta chains were read from a single sample in a study of blood T cells in healthy people across ages. Via MiXCR, TCRdb re-called the 5' RACE reads, giving one row per CDR3 protein. The repertoire holds 750,000 to 850,000 distinct CDR3 sequences, with roughly 25% as singletons. These data also featured in a second study, about T cells of mothers and their children.

Sequenced: blood. The receptor source for this set is a boy under 18 in good health. The conserved cysteine and the conserved F or W are not part of the CDR3 here.

J gene,V gene,CDR3 protein
TRBJ2-3,TRBV29-1,SVRAYTDTQY
TRBJ2-1,TRBV28,ASCGPIAYNEQF
TRBJ1-2,TRBV21-1,ASSKVGQGHGYT
TRBJ1-1,TRBV7-2,ASIISSGARTEAF
TRBJ1-2,TRBV20-1,SARVRGRIHGGYGYT
TRBJ2-7,TRBV5-1,ASSIGYTYEQY
TRBJ2-7,TRBV10-3,AISSFTGARYEQY
TRBJ2-5,TRBV9,ASSFTGLGYQETQY
.,TRBV6-2/TRBV6-3,ATRQGTLREQY
TRBJ1-4,TRBV27,ASRAGTMANEKLF
TRBJ2-5,TRBV6-6,ASSASYQETQY
TRBJ2-7,TRBV6-1,ASSRAGGLAGVNEQY
TRBJ2-7,TRBV6-2/TRBV6-3,ASSPELGGPYEQY
.,TRBV4-1,ASSHRTSGWNEQY
TRBJ2-2,TRBV28,ASSLGTSFGELF
TRBJ2-7,TRBV29-1,SVGFLAGGGTSSEQY
.,TRBV4-3,ASSQGEVASLYSYEQY
TRBJ1-6,TRBV2,ASSGSRLSYNSPLH
TRBJ2-5,TRBV5-1,ASSLALATQETQY
TRBJ1-5,TRBV7-8,ASSYLGGPSVQPQH
TRBJ2-5,TRBV11-1,ASSPGTSGRSERY
TRBJ1-6,TRBV6-5,ASSYQRSYNSPLH
TRBJ2-1,TRBV5-6,ASSPRQGGVQQF
TRBJ1-4,TRBV6-6,ASRVGPATNEKLF
TRBJ2-5,TRBV19,ASSSTDTGRETQY
TRBJ2-5,TRBV28,ASSFYRTGGTRLQY
TRBJ2-7,TRBV6-5,ASSYSSQALNEQY
TRBJ1-2,TRBV15,ATTRTGPKENGYT
TRBJ1-2,TRBV3-1,ASSDRGTGDGYT
TRBJ2-3,TRBV9,ASSDGGSDTQY
TRBJ2-7,TRBV28,ASSFLEGEGSEQY
TRBJ2-1,TRBV29-1,SVRIYSSYNEQF
TRBJ1-6,TRBV9,ASSVGQGARNSPLH
TRBJ1-2,TRBV12-3/TRBV12-4,ASSLDSIYGYT
TRBJ2-7,TRBV27,ASHSGNGYEQY
TRBJ2-3,TRBV4-1,ASSQNFPGTSTDTQY
TRBJ1-5,TRBV29-1,SVAFGTQSNQPQH
.,TRBV28,ASSFPNNEQF
TRBJ1-2,TRBV4-2,ASSQETGEANYGYT
TRBJ1-1,TRBV20-1,SASTQENTEAF
TRBJ2-1,TRBV28,ASSTRGYYNEQF
TRBJ1-2,TRBV20-1,SAPRGYGYT
TRBJ1-2,TRBV11-1,ASSLNRPADGYT
.,TRBV19,AGSMGGPREQF
.,TRBV27,ASSPAGGTVSNEQF
TRBJ2-1,TRBV18,ASSPPNWADNEQF
TRBJ2-3,TRBV27,ASSLSSGSSTQY
TRBJ1-5,TRBV20-1,SARAGPRQNQPQH
TRBJ2-3,TRBV20-1,SARGRNTDTQY
TRBJ2-1,TRBV6-2/TRBV6-3,ASSPLAGGVRNEQF
TRBJ1-3,TRBV25-1,ASSATGTLGNTIY